Following are 16 T cell receptor beta chains from one sample sequenced in a study of shared clonotypes between healthy human individuals. Clones were read by immunoSEQ multiplex PCR, and TCRdb kept only the in-frame ones, dropping some. The sample yields under 1,100,000 clones, about 74% seen once. Sequences were obtained from memory CD4+ T cells sorted from blood. Subset here: CD45RA-negative fraction. All receptors come from a man aged 18-30 years in good health.

Of note for this clone: A far larger clone lies a single base away; this is likely a read error. V and J are TRBV5-6 and TRBJ1-1, with D possibly matching TRBD1 (6 bases). V was shortened by 3 bases and J by 1 base, with 19 bases between the two germline ends. Germline V lookup: CDR1 SGHDT, CDR2 YYEEEE. This CDR3 comprises 17 residues. CDR3 in DNA: TGTGCCAGCAGCTCGTTCGCAGGGGCAGGTTCGAACACTGAAGCTTTCTTT. It translates to CASSSFAGAGSNTEAFF.

This chain connects TRBV4-2 to TRBJ2-2; TRBD2 agrees at 9 bases. Trimming cost V 7 bases and J 5 bases; bases outside gene matches: 11. Germline CDR1 is LGHNA and CDR2 is YNFKEQ. The CDR3 runs 16 residues. CDR3 sequence (DNA): TGTGCCAGCAATCCACGAGCGGGGGGCCCTACCGGGGAGCTGTTTTTT. It yields the protein CASNPRAGGPTGELFF.

This clone was recorded once. This chain links TRBV5-6 with TRBJ2-7, with 8 nucleotides matching TRBD1. The ends lost 0 bases at V and 0 bases at J; junction bases unmatched: 5. There are 16 residues in the CDR3. Per germline, CDR1 SGHDT and CDR2 YYEEEE. The CDR3 loop reads CASSLVVGTGSYEQYF. DNA of the CDR3: TGTGCCAGCAGCTTGGTGGTCGGGACAGGCTCCTACGAGCAGTACTTC.

Only one count was recorded for this clone. The rearrangement joins TRBV23-1 to TRBJ2-1; D unresolved. Being an ORF, TRBV23-1 has a function that is uncertain. This CDR3 comprises 16 residues. With 2 bases removed from V and 0 bases from J, the gap between germline ends came to 11 bases. CDR3 residues: CASSQNGESSYNEQFF. CDR3 in DNA: TGCGCCAGCAGTCAAAACGGCGAATCCTCCTACAATGAGCAGTTCTTC.

This chain connects TRBV28 to TRBJ1-6, with D possibly matching TRBD1 (5 bases). The germline CDR1 and CDR2 sequences are MDHEN and SYDVKM. V lost 7 bases and J lost 14, with 24 bases in between. The CDR3 has 15 residues. CDR3 in amino acids: CASNRGGDLVGALHF. DNA for the CDR3: TGTGCCAGCAACCGGGGAGGGGATCTCGTTGGGGCCCTCCACTTT.

The table lists this clone with a count of one. CDR3 bases: TGCGCCAGCAGCTTGAGGGGACTAGCCGACAATGAGCAGTTCTTC. Translating gives CASSLRGLADNEQFF. The chain employs TRBV5-1 and TRBJ2-1; the match to TRBD2 covers 9 bases. J lost 5 bases, V lost 1 base, and 4 bases had no gene match. Germline values: CDR1 SGHRS, CDR2 YFSETQ. This CDR3 contains 15 residues.

On this clone: One junction end does not reproduce the germline sequence, and a read error may be involved. V is TRBV7-7 and J is TRBJ1-1; a weak D match, TRBD1 (5 bases). The CDR3 spans 13 residues. The germline V gene has CDR1 SSHAT and CDR2 FNYEAQ (reference sequence). This chain's CDR3 is CASSLDRSTEAFF. The CDR3 DNA is TGTGCTAGCAGCTTAGACAGAAGCACTGAAGCTTTCTTT.

This clone turned up a few times. The chain uses TRBV5-1 and TRBJ2-7, with 9 nucleotides matching TRBD2. This CDR3 comprises 16 residues. CDR1 is SGHRS and CDR2 is YFSETQ in the germline V gene. V lost 0 bases and J lost 4; bases outside the gene matches: 8. CDR3 protein: CASSLATAGGKYEQYF. In DNA form, the CDR3 reads TGCGCCAGCAGCTTGGCCACAGCGGGAGGCAAATACGAGCAGTACTTC.

The chain is built from TRBV30 and TRBJ2-1; D unresolved. The length of the CDR3 is 12 residues. Germline assignment: CDR1 GTSNPN and CDR2 SVGIG (reference sequence). Trimming removed 1 base at V and 3 bases at J, with 4 bases between. This CDR3 is CAWSGNYNEQFF. Here the CDR3 DNA reads TGTGCCTGGAGTGGGAACTACAATGAGCAGTTCTTC.

V and J are TRBV9 and TRBJ2-2, with a tentative D call TRBD2 (5 bases). The CDR3 totals 16 residues. Germline values: CDR1 SGDLS, CDR2 YYNGEE. The V and J ends lost 0 bases and 7 bases respectively, with 16 bases between them. The chain's CDR3 is CASSVDPLPRGGELFF. The DNA for the CDR3 is TGTGCCAGCAGCGTAGACCCCCTCCCTCGGGGCGGGGAGCTGTTTTTT.

This clone has a handful of counts. The chain carries TRBV10-3 and TRBJ2-1; no clear D. Germline V gene lookup returns CDR1 ENHRY and CDR2 SYGVKD. V lost 3 bases and J lost 4, with 7 bases in between. CDR3 length: 13 residues. The CDR3 DNA is TGTGCCATCAGTGAAGGGATATACAATGAGCAGTTCTTC. Its protein is CAISEGIYNEQFF.

The V and J genes are TRBV28 and TRBJ2-7; perhaps D is TRBD1 or TRBD2 (5 bases each). The CDR3 has 13 residues. The germline V gene encodes CDR1 MDHEN and CDR2 SYDVKM. Trimming took off 5 bases at V and 12 bases at J, with 20 bases between the two ends. CDR3 bases: TGTGCCAGCAGTGGCCGCGCGGGTAGTGGGACGTACTTC. The encoded protein is CASSGRAGSGTYF.

The genes are TRBV18 and TRBJ1-2; D unresolved. The germline V gene encodes CDR1 KGHSH and CDR2 LQKENI. The CDR3 sequence is 16 residues long. The V end was cut by 0 bases, the J end by 3 bases, with 14 bases between. CDR3 nucleotide sequence: TGTGCCAGCTCACCACCTACCGTTCTGGCGGACTATGGCTACACCTTC. Translated: CASSPPTVLADYGYTF.

This clone came up a few times. The chain recombines TRBV7-2 with TRBJ1-1, with a weak D call TRBD1 (5 bases). Germline CDR1 is SGHTA and CDR2 is FQGNSA. This CDR3 has 13 amino acids. Trimming stripped 3 bases from V and 4 bases from J, with 9 bases between. CDR3 DNA sequence: TGTGCCAGCAGCTTTGACAGAGGCACTGAAGCTTTCTTT. Amino acid sequence: CASSFDRGTEAFF.

This clone has a single count. The chain employs TRBV2 and TRBJ1-5; D is unresolved. This CDR3 has 14 amino acids. Deletions cut 6 bases from V and 5 bases from J, with 14 bases between. CDR1 and CDR2 (germline): SNHLY, FYNNEI. CDR3 in DNA: TGTGCCAGCAGGGGAGCCGGGGTATATCAGCCCCAGCATTTT. Its translation is CASRGAGVYQPQHF.

This clone was observed a handful of times. V gene TRBV10-1 combines with J gene TRBJ2-3, with a tentative D call TRBD1 (6 bases). Trimming shortened V by 4 bases and J by 0 bases, and 14 bases separated the two germline ends. This CDR3 is built from 16 residues. CDR1 and CDR2 from the germline V gene are WNHNN and SYGVQD (reference sequence). The CDR3 DNA is TGCGCCAGCAGTGGAGGGGACACGGTTAGCACAGATACGCAGTATTTT. As protein: CASSGGDTVSTDTQYF.